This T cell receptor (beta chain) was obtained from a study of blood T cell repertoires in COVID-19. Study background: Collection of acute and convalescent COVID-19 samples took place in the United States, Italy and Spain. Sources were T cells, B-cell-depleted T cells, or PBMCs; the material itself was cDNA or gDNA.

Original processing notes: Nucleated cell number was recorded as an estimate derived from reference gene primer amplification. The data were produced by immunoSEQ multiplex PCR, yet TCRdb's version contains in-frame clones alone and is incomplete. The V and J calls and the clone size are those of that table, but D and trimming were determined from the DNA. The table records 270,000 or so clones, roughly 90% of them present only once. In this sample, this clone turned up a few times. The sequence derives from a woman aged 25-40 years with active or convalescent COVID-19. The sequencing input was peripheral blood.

CDR3 nucleotide sequence: TGCAGCTCATGGACAGGGGAGAACTATGGCTACACCTTC. Translation: CSSWTGENYGYTF. The chain uses TRBV29-1 and TRBJ1-2, with TRBD1 identical over 9 bases. Germline V gene lookup returns CDR1 SQVTM and CDR2 ANQGSEA. The CDR3 extends over 13 amino acids. V dropped 8 bases and J dropped 2; count of bases not matched to a gene: 6.